A selection of T cell receptor beta chains follows, all from one sample in a study of technical replicates of blood from a few donors. Here immunoSEQ multiplex PCR was the method, and the copy in TCRdb shows in-frame clones only, minus some. The sample holds more than 80,000 clones; more than 85% are singletons and the top ten take 0.3% to 0.35%. Sequencing was done on a sample of T cells isolated from PBMCs. These receptors all come from a human donor in good health. Both conserved end residues are part of each CDR3. The D gene is left open where the match is weak. Clone size is not always given. Where it is, it says once, few, many or a class for expanded clones.

d_gene: .
v_gene: TRBV19
j_gene: TRBJ1-5
abundance: .
CDR3aa: CASSIDSFNQPQHF
CDR3nt: TGTGCCAGTAGTATTGACAGCTTCAATCAGCCCCAGCATTTT

d_gene: .
v_gene: TRBV9
j_gene: TRBJ2-3
abundance: .
CDR3aa: CASSSPRSPDTQYF
CDR3nt: TGTGCCAGCAGCTCCCCTCGAAGCCCAGATACGCAGTATTTT

d_gene: TRBD2
v_gene: TRBV11-2
j_gene: TRBJ2-1
abundance: .
CDR3aa: CASSSRDYYNEQFF
CDR3nt: TGTGCCAGCAGCTCCCGGGACTACTACAATGAGCAGTTCTTC

d_gene: TRBD1
v_gene: TRBV10-3
j_gene: TRBJ1-1
abundance: .
CDR3aa: CAISESWTGGPEAFF
CDR3nt: TGTGCCATCAGTGAGTCGTGGACAGGGGGCCCTGAAGCTTTCTTT

d_gene: TRBD1
v_gene: TRBV19
j_gene: TRBJ2-4
abundance: .
CDR3aa: CASSSDREDIQYF
CDR3nt: TGTGCCAGTAGCTCGGACAGGGAAGACATTCAGTACTTC

d_gene: .
v_gene: TRBV5-1
j_gene: TRBJ1-1
abundance: .
CDR3aa: CASSFNEGTVTEAFF
CDR3nt: TGCGCCAGCAGCTTTAATGAGGGTACGGTTACTGAAGCTTTCTTT

d_gene: .
v_gene: TRBV6-6
j_gene: TRBJ1-5
abundance: .
CDR3aa: CASENPGSKDQPQHF
CDR3nt: TGTGCCAGCGAAAATCCGGGGAGTAAGGATCAGCCCCAGCATTTT

d_gene: .
v_gene: TRBV7-9
j_gene: TRBJ2-5
abundance: .
CDR3aa: CASSFGEETQYF
CDR3nt: TGTGCCAGCAGCTTCGGAGAAGAGACCCAGTACTTC

d_gene: TRBD1
v_gene: TRBV9
j_gene: TRBJ1-5
abundance: .
CDR3aa: CASSVAGQGGQPQHF
CDR3nt: TGTGCCAGCAGCGTAGCTGGGCAGGGGGGTCAGCCCCAGCATTTT

d_gene: TRBD2
v_gene: TRBV6-1
j_gene: TRBJ2-1
abundance: .
CDR3aa: CASSELGLGDNEQFF
CDR3nt: TGTGCCAGCAGTGAATTAGGACTAGGCGACAATGAGCAGTTCTTC

d_gene: TRBD2
v_gene: TRBV10-3
j_gene: TRBJ2-7
abundance: .
CDR3aa: CATGTSGSNEQYF
CDR3nt: TGTGCCACCGGGACTAGCGGGAGTAACGAGCAGTACTTC

d_gene: .
v_gene: TRBV5-6
j_gene: TRBJ1-3
abundance: .
CDR3aa: CASSVRDGNTIYF
CDR3nt: TGTGCCAGCAGCGTAAGAGATGGAAACACCATATATTTT

d_gene: TRBD1
v_gene: TRBV19
j_gene: TRBJ1-5
abundance: .
CDR3aa: CASSREDRDSQPQHF
CDR3nt: TGTGCCAGTAGTAGAGAGGACAGGGATAGCCAGCCCCAGCATTTT

d_gene: .
v_gene: TRBV9
j_gene: TRBJ1-5
abundance: once
CDR3aa: CASSLGHGYQPQHF
CDR3nt: TGTGCCAGCAGCCTTGGACACGGGTATCAGCCCCAGCATTTT

d_gene: TRBD1
v_gene: TRBV6-5
j_gene: TRBJ2-7
abundance: once
CDR3aa: CASSSTGVTSYEQYF
CDR3nt: TGTGCCAGCAGTTCGACAGGGGTGACCTCCTACGAGCAGTACTTC

d_gene: .
v_gene: TRBV5-8
j_gene: TRBJ2-5
abundance: once
CDR3aa: CASSRRAVETQYF
CDR3nt: TGTGCCAGCAGCCGGAGGGCCGTTGAGACCCAGTACTTC

d_gene: TRBD2
v_gene: TRBV27
j_gene: TRBJ2-3
abundance: .
CDR3aa: CASSLYSGIVADTQYF
CDR3nt: TGTGCCAGCAGTTTATATAGCGGGATTGTCGCAGATACGCAGTATTTT

d_gene: TRBD2
v_gene: TRBV7-6
j_gene: TRBJ2-1
abundance: once
CDR3aa: CASSHRVTSGRDNEQFF
CDR3nt: TGTGCCAGCAGCCACCGAGTAACTAGCGGGAGGGACAATGAGCAGTTCTTC

d_gene: .
v_gene: TRBV27
j_gene: TRBJ1-2
abundance: .
CDR3aa: CASTWGGMYGYTF
CDR3nt: TGTGCCAGCACCTGGGGGGGAATGTATGGCTACACCTTC

d_gene: TRBD2
v_gene: TRBV5-1
j_gene: TRBJ2-7
abundance: .
CDR3aa: CASSIPSGGPYEQYF
CDR3nt: TGCGCCAGCAGTATCCCTAGCGGAGGTCCCTACGAGCAGTACTTC

d_gene: .
v_gene: TRBV20-1
j_gene: TRBJ2-1
abundance: .
CDR3aa: CSAGPEQFF
CDR3nt: TGCAGTGCTGGGCCGGAGCAGTTCTTC

d_gene: TRBD2
v_gene: TRBV5-5
j_gene: TRBJ2-3
abundance: .
CDR3aa: CASSFTSGVSTDTQYF
CDR3nt: TGTGCCAGCAGCTTCACTAGCGGAGTTAGCACAGATACGCAGTATTTT

d_gene: .
v_gene: TRBV6-1
j_gene: TRBJ2-5
abundance: .
CDR3aa: CASSEGVSLATGETQYF
CDR3nt: TGTGCCAGCAGTGAAGGGGTCTCGTTGGCCACAGGAGAAACTCAGTACTTC

d_gene: .
v_gene: TRBV9
j_gene: TRBJ1-2
abundance: .
CDR3aa: CASSVGPPRQNYGYTF
CDR3nt: TGTGCCAGCAGCGTAGGCCCCCCCAGGCAGAACTATGGCTACACCTTC

d_gene: TRBD1
v_gene: TRBV18
j_gene: TRBJ2-3
abundance: .
CDR3aa: CASSPSRQGTDTQYF
CDR3nt: TGTGCCAGCTCACCATCGCGACAGGGAACAGATACGCAGTATTTT

d_gene: TRBD2
v_gene: TRBV30
j_gene: TRBJ2-1
abundance: .
CDR3aa: CAWRGLAGGGEQFF
CDR3nt: TGTGCCTGGAGGGGACTAGCGGGAGGGGGTGAGCAGTTCTTC

d_gene: .
v_gene: TRBV15
j_gene: TRBJ2-6
abundance: .
CDR3aa: CATQRDISSGANVLTF
CDR3nt: TGTGCCACCCAACGGGACATATCGTCCGGGGCCAACGTCCTGACTTTC

d_gene: .
v_gene: TRBV9
j_gene: TRBJ1-1
abundance: .
CDR3aa: CASSVGGGGEAFF
CDR3nt: TGTGCCAGCAGCGTAGGTGGGGGGGGAGAAGCTTTCTTT

d_gene: .
v_gene: TRBV6-5
j_gene: TRBJ1-4
abundance: .
CDR3aa: CASSYSTGSNEKLFF
CDR3nt: TGTGCCAGCAGTTACTCGACAGGCTCTAATGAAAAACTGTTTTTT

d_gene: .
v_gene: TRBV9
j_gene: TRBJ1-5
abundance: .
CDR3aa: CASSVGGGDSAQPQHF
CDR3nt: TGTGCCAGCAGCGTGGGCGGGGGCGATTCGGCTCAGCCCCAGCATTTT

d_gene: .
v_gene: TRBV7-9
j_gene: TRBJ2-1
abundance: .
CDR3aa: CASSLALRGGDEQFF
CDR3nt: TGTGCCAGCAGCTTAGCGCTCAGGGGTGGGGATGAGCAGTTCTTC

d_gene: .
v_gene: TRBV15
j_gene: TRBJ2-3
abundance: .
CDR3aa: CATSRVVILSASLPTDTQYF
CDR3nt: TGTGCCACCAGCAGAGTGGTGATTCTCTCGGCTAGCCTCCCCACAGATACGCAGTATTTT

d_gene: TRBD1
v_gene: TRBV6-5
j_gene: TRBJ1-1
abundance: .
CDR3aa: CASRQTTGAEAFF
CDR3nt: TGTGCCAGCAGACAAACCACAGGGGCTGAAGCTTTCTTT

d_gene: TRBD2
v_gene: TRBV28
j_gene: TRBJ2-1
abundance: .
CDR3aa: CASLGLAGANEQFF
CDR3nt: TGTGCCAGCCTTGGGCTAGCGGGAGCTAATGAGCAGTTCTTC

d_gene: .
v_gene: TRBV7-7
j_gene: TRBJ2-2
abundance: .
CDR3aa: CASSRGNANTGELFF
CDR3nt: TGTGCTAGCAGCCGGGGAAACGCGAACACCGGGGAGCTGTTTTTT

d_gene: TRBD1
v_gene: TRBV6-4
j_gene: TRBJ2-2
abundance: .
CDR3aa: CASSSGQYPLGELFF
CDR3nt: TGTGCCAGCAGCTCGGGACAGTACCCCCTCGGGGAGCTGTTTTTT

d_gene: TRBD1
v_gene: TRBV9
j_gene: TRBJ2-7
abundance: .
CDR3aa: CASSVVSSDRAMYEQYF
CDR3nt: TGTGCCAGCAGCGTAGTATCATCGGACAGGGCAATGTACGAGCAGTACTTC

d_gene: .
v_gene: TRBV6-5
j_gene: TRBJ1-1
abundance: .
CDR3aa: CASSYSMEGLSTEAFF
CDR3nt: TGTGCCAGCAGTTACTCGATGGAGGGCCTGAGCACTGAAGCTTTCTTT

d_gene: .
v_gene: TRBV4-3
j_gene: TRBJ1-2
abundance: .
CDR3aa: CASSQGTVNNYGYTF
CDR3nt: TGCGCCAGCAGCCAAGGGACAGTCAATAACTATGGCTACACCTTC

d_gene: .
v_gene: TRBV7-3
j_gene: TRBJ2-2
abundance: .
CDR3aa: CASSLGFTGGVPNTGELFF
CDR3nt: TGTGCCAGCAGCTTGGGATTTACAGGGGGGGTTCCGAACACCGGGGAGCTGTTTTTT

d_gene: .
v_gene: TRBV7-3
j_gene: TRBJ2-7
abundance: .
CDR3aa: CASSLEPLREQYF
CDR3nt: TGTGCCAGCAGCTTAGAGCCCCTTCGGGAGCAGTACTTC

d_gene: .
v_gene: TRBV6-6
j_gene: TRBJ2-1
abundance: .
CDR3aa: CASSFLERFNEQFF
CDR3nt: TGTGCCAGCAGTTTCCTAGAAAGGTTCAATGAGCAGTTCTTC

d_gene: .
v_gene: TRBV27
j_gene: TRBJ1-1
abundance: .
CDR3aa: CASSLTRGVKNTEAFF
CDR3nt: TGTGCCAGCAGTTTAACCCGGGGGGTAAAGAACACTGAAGCTTTCTTT

d_gene: TRBD1
v_gene: TRBV7-2
j_gene: TRBJ2-5
abundance: .
CDR3aa: CASSSTGAGETQYF
CDR3nt: TGTGCCAGCAGCTCGACAGGGGCCGGAGAGACCCAGTACTTC

d_gene: TRBD2
v_gene: TRBV10-3
j_gene: TRBJ2-1
abundance: .
CDR3aa: CAISESKVLAGGGEQFF
CDR3nt: TGTGCCATCAGTGAGTCGAAAGTACTAGCGGGAGGAGGTGAGCAGTTCTTC

d_gene: TRBD2
v_gene: TRBV6-4
j_gene: TRBJ2-1
abundance: .
CDR3aa: CASLPGLAGEDEQFF
CDR3nt: TGTGCCAGCCTACCCGGACTAGCGGGAGAGGATGAGCAGTTCTTC

d_gene: TRBD2
v_gene: TRBV5-4
j_gene: TRBJ2-7
abundance: .
CDR3aa: CASRSGRSSYEQYF
CDR3nt: TGTGCCAGCAGAAGCGGGAGGTCCTCTTACGAGCAGTACTTC

d_gene: TRBD1
v_gene: TRBV9
j_gene: TRBJ1-2
abundance: .
CDR3aa: CASSRQGGLYGYTF
CDR3nt: TGTGCCAGCAGCAGACAGGGAGGCCTTTATGGCTACACCTTC

d_gene: TRBD2
v_gene: TRBV7-6
j_gene: TRBJ2-7
abundance: .
CDR3aa: CASSLGGMTYEQYF
CDR3nt: TGTGCCAGCAGCTTGGGGGGGATGACCTACGAGCAGTACTTC

d_gene: .
v_gene: TRBV5-1
j_gene: TRBJ2-1
abundance: .
CDR3aa: CASSPQRPLGNEQFF
CDR3nt: TGCGCCAGCAGCCCTCAGCGGCCACTTGGGAATGAGCAGTTCTTC

d_gene: .
v_gene: TRBV19
j_gene: TRBJ2-7
abundance: .
CDR3aa: CASSTTVSTYEQYF
CDR3nt: TGTGCCAGTAGTACGACAGTTAGTACCTACGAGCAGTACTTC